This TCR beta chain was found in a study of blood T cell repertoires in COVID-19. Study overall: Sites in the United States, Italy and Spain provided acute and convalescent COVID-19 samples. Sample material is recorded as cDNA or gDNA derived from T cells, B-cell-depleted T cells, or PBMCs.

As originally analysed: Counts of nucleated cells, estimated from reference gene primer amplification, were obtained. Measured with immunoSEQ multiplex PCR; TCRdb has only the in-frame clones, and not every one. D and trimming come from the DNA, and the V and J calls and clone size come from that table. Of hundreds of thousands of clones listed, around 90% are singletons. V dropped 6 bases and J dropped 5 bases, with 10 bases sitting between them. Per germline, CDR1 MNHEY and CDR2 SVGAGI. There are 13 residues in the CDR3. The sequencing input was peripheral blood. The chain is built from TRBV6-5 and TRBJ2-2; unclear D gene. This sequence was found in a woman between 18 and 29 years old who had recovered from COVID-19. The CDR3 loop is CASSPSGTGELFF. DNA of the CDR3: TGTGCCAGCAGCCCCTCCGGGACCGGGGAGCTGTTTTTT.